Listed here is a single T cell receptor (beta chain). The PCR used 60 Vbeta and 13 Jbeta primers. The data were produced by immunoSEQ multiplex PCR, yet TCRdb's version contains in-frame clones alone and is incomplete. The table records some 150,000 clones, 75% to 85% of them present only once. The sample originates from a study of cytomegalovirus exposure and HLA in healthy donors. Trimming removed 2 bases from V and 2 bases from J; junction bases left unmatched: 4. The germline CDR1 and CDR2 sequences are SGHTA and FQGTGA. The CDR3 is 17 amino acids. Sequencing was done on a sample of PBMCs. The chain carries TRBV7-3 and TRBJ2-2, with 11 bases that match TRBD2. This TCR derives from a man aged 30-40 years in good health and CMV-seropositive. The CDR3 spells CASSLDRLAGNTGELFF. The DNA of the CDR3 is TGTGCCAGCAGCTTAGACCGACTAGCGGGAAACACCGGGGAGCTGTTTTTT.